The 18 T cell receptor beta chains reported below all come from one sample, sequenced in a study of OX40 agonist ivuxolimab in advanced cancers. Here immunoSEQ multiplex PCR was the method, and the copy in TCRdb shows in-frame clones only, minus some. The sample includes about 93,000 clones, about 91% seen only once; the top ten take more than 0.5%. Sample: CD4+ or CD8+ T cells sorted from blood, taken in a trial of the OX40 agonist ivuxolimab. These receptors all stem from an adult with an advanced solid tumor such as melanoma, head and neck, liver or kidney cancer.

The CDR3 reads CASSSGGGPGPQHF. CDR3 in DNA: TGTGCCAGCAGCTCGGGCGGGGGCCCCGGGCCCCAGCATTTT. The V call is TRBV5-4, the J call TRBJ1-5; maybe TRBD1 (6 bases). In germline, CDR1 is SGHNT, CDR2 YYREEE (reference sequence). The CDR3 extends over 14 amino acids. The ends were cut back, 3 bases at V and 9 bases at J, with 16 bases in the middle.

This chain joins TRBV30 and TRBJ2-5, with D perhaps TRBD1 (6 bases). The CDR3 runs to 14 residues. Per germline, CDR1 GTSNPN and CDR2 SVGIG (reference sequence). Trimming stripped 0 bases from V and 5 bases from J, with 13 bases between. CDR3: CAWSVGRGHETQYF. In DNA form, the CDR3 reads TGTGCCTGGAGTGTTGGCAGGGGACATGAGACCCAGTACTTC.

This clone was counted only a few times. This chain links TRBV6-5 with TRBJ2-7; no reliable D call. The CDR3 has 15 residues. The germline V gene has CDR1 MNHEY and CDR2 SVGAGI. Trimming left V 0 bases short and J 5 bases short, with 14 bases between. The CDR3 nucleotides are TGTGCCAGCAGTTACTCGATCGGCCCATTCCACGAGCAGTACTTC. The encoded protein is CASSYSIGPFHEQYF.

The chain couples TRBV25-1 to TRBJ1-2; D unresolved. The germline CDR1 and CDR2 sequences are MGHDK and SYGVNS. The CDR3 has 14 amino acids. With 1 base removed from V and 2 bases from J, the gap between germline ends came to 8 bases. CDR3 DNA: TGTGCCAGCAGTGAATTTACAGTCAACTATGGCTACACCTTC. The encoded protein is CASSEFTVNYGYTF.

The chain uses TRBV10-3 and TRBJ1-2; tentative D call: TRBD1 (6 bases). V was trimmed by 8 bases and J by 5 bases, leaving 15 bases between them. The CDR3 contains 13 residues. Germline V gene data show CDR1 as ENHRY and CDR2 as SYGVKD. CDR3 coding DNA: TGTGCCATCGGAAATGGGGGCGGGTATGGCTACACCTTC. Translated: CAIGNGGGYGYTF.

Concerning this clone itself: A read error may produce the germline difference seen at one junction end. The rearrangement uses TRBV7-7 and TRBJ2-5, with 11 bases identical to TRBD2. The CDR3 has 17 residues. CDR1 is SSHAT and CDR2 is FNYEAQ in the germline V gene (reference sequence). The CDR3 loop is CASSLGSTSGAQETQYF. The CDR3 region has the DNA TGTGCTAGCAGCTTGGGGTCGACTAGCGGGGCCCAAGAGACCCAGTACTTC. The variable domain in full, with the rest retrieved from reference TRBV7-7 and TRBJ2-5, is GAGVSQSPRYKVTKRGQDVTLRCDPISSHATLYWYQQALGQGPEFLTYFNYEAQPDKSGLPSDRFSAERPEGSISTLTIQRTEQRDSAMYRCASSLGSTSGAQETQYFGPGTRLLVL.

Comment on this clone: A read error may produce the germline difference seen at one junction end. The chain recombines TRBV6-1 with TRBJ2-7; 7 bases are a match to TRBD1. Per the germline V gene, CDR1 is MNHNS and CDR2 is SASEGT. CDR3 size: 14 residues. CDR3 protein: CASSLDRVSHEQYF. For the CDR3, the DNA is TGTGCCAGCAGCCTCGACAGGGTCTCCCACGAGCAGTACTTC.

The chain links TRBV11-2 to TRBJ2-1; D call uncertain. Germline CDR1 SGHAT, CDR2 FQNNGV. This CDR3 is 15 amino acids long. V dropped 0 bases and J dropped 9 bases, with 15 bases sitting between them. CDR3 coding DNA: TGTGCCAGCAGCTTAGATTTGGCTCCTGGAAGTGAGCAGTTCTTC. This translates into CASSLDLAPGSEQFF.

J is TRBJ2-3 and V is TRBV19; TRBD2 might be the D (7 bases). V dropped 9 bases and J dropped 0 bases, with 19 bases sitting between them. The V gene's germline CDR1 is LNHDA and CDR2 SQIVND (reference sequence). The CDR3 covers 16 residues. The CDR3 region has the DNA TGTGCCAGCCAAAGGGGGGGGCCGAGGAGCACAGATACGCAGTATTTT. Translating gives CASQRGGPRSTDTQYF.

This chain links TRBV30 with TRBJ2-1; D may be TRBD1 (5 bases). Germline CDR1 and CDR2: GTSNPN and SVGIG (reference sequence). Trimming removed 4 bases at V and 5 bases at J, with 21 bases between. The CDR3 has 16 residues. CDR3 region: CAWKSRGRIRDNEQFF. CDR3 nucleotide sequence: TGTGCCTGGAAGAGTAGGGGTAGGATACGGGACAATGAGCAGTTCTTC.

The genes are TRBV4-2 and TRBJ2-1, with 7 bases fitting TRBD2. The V gene's germline CDR1 is LGHNA and CDR2 YNFKEQ. The CDR3 consists of 15 residues. With V trimmed by 4 bases and J by 0 bases, 3 bases remained unmatched. CDR3 amino acids: CASSPGLRSYNEQFF. As DNA, the CDR3 is TGTGCCAGCAGCCCGGGACTACGCTCCTACAATGAGCAGTTCTTC.

The rearrangement uses TRBV19 and TRBJ2-7, with D unresolved. V gave up 3 bases and J gave up 1 base, with 13 bases separating them. This CDR3 is built from 15 residues. Germline V gene sequence: CDR1 LNHDA, CDR2 SQIVND (reference sequence). CDR3 sequence: CASSIGGVGSYEQYF. CDR3 sequence (DNA): TGTGCCAGTAGTATCGGCGGAGTTGGGTCCTACGAGCAGTACTTC.

A note on this clone: Additional DNA sequences in this sample encode the identical CDR3. The V gene is TRBV29-1, the J gene TRBJ1-1, with D possibly TRBD1 on 5 matching bases. V was pared by 4 bases and J by 4 bases, with 7 bases between. CDR1 and CDR2 (germline): SQVTM, ANQGSEA. The CDR3 has 11 residues. CDR3 region: CSVGGGTEAFF. Here the CDR3 DNA reads TGCAGCGTTGGGGGGGGCACTGAAGCTTTCTTT.

The V and J genes are TRBV4-2 and TRBJ1-1; D not certain. CDR1 is LGHNA and CDR2 is YNFKEQ in the germline V gene. This CDR3 spans 15 amino acids. With 0 bases removed from V and 3 bases from J, the gap between germline ends came to 11 bases. The CDR3 region is CASSQDLGRDTEAFF. As DNA, the CDR3 is TGTGCCAGCAGCCAAGATCTGGGAAGGGACACTGAAGCTTTCTTT.

This chain connects TRBV14 to TRBJ2-1, with D possibly being TRBD2 (5 bases). V was clipped by 4 bases and J by 2 bases, with 9 bases between them. This CDR3 spans 14 amino acids. Germline CDR1 is SGHDN and CDR2 is FVKESK. This chain's CDR3 is CASSPARAYNEQFF. DNA of the CDR3: TGTGCCAGCAGCCCCGCGAGGGCCTACAATGAGCAGTTCTTC. Looking up the rest from reference TRBV14 and TRBJ2-1 gives the full variable domain: EAGVTQFPSHSVIEKGQTVTLRCDPISGHDNLYWYRRVMGKEIKFLLHFVKESKQDESGMPNNRFLAERTGGTYSTLKVQPAELEDSGVYFCASSPARAYNEQFFGPGTRLTVL.

The chain employs TRBV30 and TRBJ2-5; maybe TRBD2 (7 bases). The germline V gene has CDR1 GTSNPN and CDR2 SVGIG (reference sequence). The CDR3 spans 16 residues. Trimming stripped 1 base from V and 5 bases from J, with 20 bases between. In nucleotides, the CDR3 is TGTGCCTGGAGTGCCCCTATCGGGGGGCGAGGGGAGACCCAGTACTTC. This gives the protein CAWSAPIGGRGETQYF.

The genes are TRBV21-1 and TRBJ2-3; the tabulated D call, TRBD2, remains unverified against the DNA. TRBV21-1 is labeled a pseudogene. The CDR3 contains 17 residues. The DNA of the CDR3 is TGTGCCAGCAGCTCCCTAGCGGGAGGGAGGGTCACAGATACGCAGTATTTT. It specifies CASSSLAGGRVTDTQYF.

This chain connects TRBV7-3 to TRBJ2-2; TRBD1 might be the D (6 bases). The germline V and J ends were trimmed by 5 bases and 5 bases, with 15 bases remaining between them. This CDR3 contains 15 residues. Germline V CDR1 and CDR2: SGHTA, FQGTGA. The CDR3 reads CASSPTGAGTGELFF. The DNA for the CDR3 is TGTGCCAGCAGCCCGACAGGCGCCGGGACCGGGGAGCTGTTTTTT.